The 22 T cell receptor beta chains reported below all come from one sample, sequenced in a study of a mutant IDH1 vaccine in newly diagnosed glioma. The repertoire was sequenced with immunoSEQ multiplex PCR; TCRdb's copy has only in-frame clones and lacks some. This sample has tens of thousands of clones, with about four fifths found just once. Time point defined: baseline, week 1 (first vaccination visit). Treatment indicated: pre-vaccination baseline after standard-of-care therapy. The source material was PBMCs, sampled from a glioma patient treated with radiotherapy, temozolomide or both. The receptors were gathered from a woman aged 45-59 years with glioma.

The chain is built from TRBV25-1 and TRBJ1-6; D is unresolved. Germline lookup yields CDR1 MGHDK and CDR2 SYGVNS. The CDR3 runs to 16 residues. The V end lost 4 bases, the J end lost 0 bases, and 10 bases lay between the germline ends. Written as DNA, the CDR3 is TGTGCCAGCAGTGGGTCGAAGACCTCCTATAATTCACCCCTCCACTTT. It yields the protein CASSGSKTSYNSPLHF.

The gene calls are TRBV15 and TRBJ2-3, with 8 nucleotides matching TRBD2. The CDR3 has 17 amino acids. V shed 1 base and J 0 bases; nucleotides not matched to a gene: 6. Per germline, CDR1 LNHNV and CDR2 YYDKDF (reference sequence). Written as DNA, the CDR3 is TGTGCCACCAGCAGAGCCAGGCGGGGGGCTAGCACAGATACGCAGTATTTT. Its translation is CATSRARRGASTDTQYF.

This sequence joins TRBV6-5 and TRBJ2-7; D might be TRBD1 (6 bases). The CDR3 spans 14 residues. Germline CDR1 is MNHEY and CDR2 is SVGAGI. Trimming took 3 bases from V and 4 from J, leaving 13 bases between them. The CDR3 DNA reads TGTGCCAGCAGTTATACTGGACAGTTTTACGAGCAGTACTTC. Translation gives CASSYTGQFYEQYF.

The rearrangement joins TRBV30 to TRBJ2-3, with 8 nucleotides matching TRBD2. Germline V CDR1 and CDR2: GTSNPN, SVGIG (reference sequence). V shed 0 bases, J shed 2 bases, and the junction held 7 bases outside the gene matches. The CDR3 is made up of 16 amino acids. CDR3 sequence reads: CAWSVGGSGITDTQYF. The CDR3 DNA follows: TGTGCCTGGAGTGTAGGCGGTAGCGGGATCACAGATACGCAGTATTTT.

J is TRBJ1-6 and V is TRBV27, with D maybe TRBD1 (6 bases). The CDR3 has 13 residues. The germline V gene encodes CDR1 MNHEY and CDR2 SMNVEV (reference sequence). Between the trimmed V and J ends, which lost 9 bases and 7 bases, there was a span of 13 bases. CDR3 in DNA: TGTGCCAGTGGCACAGGGACGAATTCACCCCTCCACTTT. Amino acid sequence: CASGTGTNSPLHF.

This clone was detected only a few times. This sequence joins TRBV19 and TRBJ2-1, with TRBD1 matching 9 bases. Unmatched junction bases numbered 9, after V lost 5 bases and J lost 4 bases. The germline V gene encodes CDR1 LNHDA and CDR2 SQIVND (reference sequence). The CDR3 length is 16 residues. This CDR3 reads CASSPKDRGTYNEQFF. The CDR3 DNA follows: TGTGCCAGTAGTCCCAAAGACAGGGGGACTTACAATGAGCAGTTCTTC.

The chain employs TRBV5-4 and TRBJ2-7, with D possibly TRBD2 on 6 matching bases. The V gene lost 4 bases and the J gene lost 5 bases, with 13 bases spanning the gap. Germline-derived CDR1 and CDR2 are SGHNT and YYREEE (reference sequence). This CDR3 comprises 13 residues. The CDR3 region is CASSPGVGDEQYF. CDR3 nucleotide sequence: TGTGCCAGCAGCCCGGGGGTCGGAGACGAGCAGTACTTC.

The chain couples TRBV4-2 to TRBJ1-5; D is unclear. CDR3 size: 19 residues. Trimming cost V 1 base and J 0 bases, with 19 bases left between them. In germline, CDR1 is LGHNA, CDR2 YNFKEQ. The CDR3 loop is CASSQVHISGAHSNQPQHF. CDR3 DNA: TGTGCCAGCAGCCAAGTACATATCTCAGGCGCTCATAGCAATCAGCCCCAGCATTTT.

This clone has just one count. V gene TRBV7-3 combines with J gene TRBJ2-3, with 10 bases identical to TRBD2. The CDR3 has 15 residues. Germline-derived CDR1 and CDR2 are SGHTA and FQGTGA. Trimming at V came to 4 bases and at J to 9 bases, leaving 10 bases not matched to a gene. The CDR3 here is CASSSAGGLIDTQYF. CDR3 nucleotide sequence: TGTGCCAGCAGCTCAGCGGGGGGGCTTATAGACACGCAGTATTTT.

The genes are TRBV28 and TRBJ2-7, with D possibly TRBD2 on 5 matching bases. Trimming removed 5 bases from V and 0 bases from J, with 14 bases in between. The CDR3 runs to 15 residues. Germline CDR1 is MDHEN and CDR2 is SYDVKM. This CDR3 reads CASSPSGINSYEQYF. The CDR3 nucleotides are TGTGCCAGCAGTCCCTCGGGGATTAACTCCTACGAGCAGTACTTC.

V usage is TRBV7-2 and J usage is TRBJ2-4; TRBD2 agrees at 9 bases. The CDR3 sequence is 17 residues long. Looked up from germline, CDR1 is SGHTA and CDR2 is FQGNSA. V gave up 2 bases and J gave up 2 bases; unmatched junction bases: 7. In DNA, the CDR3 is TGTGCCAGCAGCTTAAGTGGGCGGGGGGGCCCCAAAAACATTCAGTACTTC. Its translation: CASSLSGRGGPKNIQYF. Full variable domain (rest looked up from reference TRBV7-2 and TRBJ2-4): GAGVSQSPSNKVTEKGKDVELRCDPISGHTALYWYRQSLGQGLEFLIYFQGNSAPDKSGLPSDRFSAERTGGSVSTLTIQRTQQEDSAVYLCASSLSGRGGPKNIQYFGAGTRLSVL.

This clone showed up just a few times. The rearrangement links TRBV5-1 to TRBJ2-7, with TRBD2 identical over 10 bases. CDR1 and CDR2 from the germline V gene are SGHRS and YFSETQ. The CDR3 has 15 amino acids. The V and J ends lost 4 bases and 2 bases, in that order; junction bases with no gene match: 6. The CDR3, as DNA: TGCGCCAGCAGCCCACGGACTAGCGGTCCCTACGAGCAGTACTTC. This translates into CASSPRTSGPYEQYF.

This sequence joins TRBV20-1 and TRBJ2-7; a weak D match, TRBD1 (6 bases). Germline CDR1 DFQATT, CDR2 SNEGSKA (reference sequence). The CDR3 consists of 11 residues. Trimming cost V 5 bases and J 5 bases, with 10 bases left between them. The CDR3 DNA reads TGCAGTGCTTTCAGGGGTGACGAGCAGTACTTC. It is translated as CSAFRGDEQYF.

This chain links TRBV2 with TRBJ1-5, with D possibly TRBD1 on 5 matching bases. The CDR3 has 15 residues. V was pared by 8 bases and J by 0 bases, with 14 bases between. Per germline, CDR1 SNHLY and CDR2 FYNNEI. CDR3 loop: CASLGAGHSNQPQHF. The DNA for the CDR3 is TGTGCCAGCCTGGGAGCGGGGCATAGCAATCAGCCCCAGCATTTT.

The CDR3 nucleotides read TGTGCCAGCAGCTCAGGACAGGGGGCGCAACCCGACTCACCCCTCCACTTT. This codes for CASSSGQGAQPDSPLHF. This chain connects TRBV5-8 to TRBJ1-6; 11 nucleotides match TRBD1. The CDR3 contains 17 residues. J lost 10 bases, V lost 3 bases, and 12 bases had no gene match. Per the germline V gene, CDR1 is SGHTS and CDR2 is YDEGEE.

V gene TRBV15 combines with J gene TRBJ1-2; 7 bases align to TRBD1. Germline V CDR1 and CDR2: LNHNV, YYDKDF (reference sequence). V lost 5 bases to trimming and J lost 10 bases; unmatched junction nucleotides: 7. The CDR3 is 12 residues long. CDR3 bases: TGTGCCACCAGCCACGACAGGGTCAACTACACCTTC. It is translated as CATSHDRVNYTF.

The chain recombines TRBV7-9 with TRBJ2-7; 8 bases line up with TRBD1. CDR1 and CDR2 from the germline V gene are SEHNR and FQNEAQ (reference sequence). This CDR3 spans 18 amino acids. J lost 6 bases, V lost 1 base, and 17 bases had no gene match. The DNA of the CDR3 is TGTGCCAGCAGCTTAGAAATGGGATCGTGTCCAGGGGGCTGCGAGCAGTACTTC. Its protein is CASSLEMGSCPGGCEQYF.

The chain employs TRBV7-9 and TRBJ1-6, with a possible D match to TRBD1 (6 bases). In germline, CDR1 is SEHNR, CDR2 FQNEAQ (reference sequence). V was clipped by 1 base and J by 9 bases, with 16 bases between them. The CDR3 is 16 amino acids. The CDR3 coding sequence is TGTGCCAGCAGCTTAGGCCCAGGGGATTATGGTTCACCCCTCCACTTT. Amino acids: CASSLGPGDYGSPLHF.

The chain has TRBV5-1 and TRBJ1-3; no definite D call. V shed 3 bases and J shed 0 bases, with 1 base lying between them. Germline CDR1 is SGHRS and CDR2 is YFSETQ. This CDR3 is 12 amino acids long. The CDR3 region is CASSYSGNTIYF. DNA of the CDR3: TGCGCCAGCAGCTACTCTGGAAACACCATATATTTT.

This chain joins TRBV6-1 and TRBJ1-6; D is perhaps TRBD1 (5 bases). Germline loops: CDR1 MNHNS, CDR2 SASEGT. The ends were cut back, 1 base at V and 9 bases at J, with 7 bases in the middle. The CDR3 covers 13 residues. For the CDR3, the DNA is TGTGCCAGCAGTGAAGTCGGGGGTTCACCCCTCCACTTT. This translates into CASSEVGGSPLHF.

The chain has TRBV25-1 and TRBJ2-7; D ambiguous. Looked up from germline, CDR1 is MGHDK and CDR2 is SYGVNS. V was shortened by 8 bases and J by 4 bases, with 6 bases between the two germline ends. The CDR3 sequence is 10 residues long. CDR3 sequence: CASGTYEQYF. CDR3 nucleotide sequence: TGTGCCAGCGGCACATACGAGCAGTACTTC.

V and J are TRBV5-5 and TRBJ1-2; 8 positions agree with TRBD1. The ends lost 5 bases at V and 4 bases at J; junction bases unmatched: 13. CDR1 is SGHKS, CDR2 YYEKEE, per germline (reference sequence). This CDR3 has 16 amino acids. CDR3 coding DNA: TGTGCCAGCAGTTTATTACAGGGGGTATTGGGCTATGGCTACACCTTC. It is translated as CASSLLQGVLGYGYTF.